The text below deals with one TCR beta chain. The CDR3 is 16 residues long. Germline V gene sequence: CDR1 SQVTM, CDR2 ANQGSEA. Unmatched junction bases numbered 7, after V lost 6 bases and J lost 4 bases. The data originate from a study of CD8 T cells in Susac syndrome. Random hexamers served to reverse transcribe roughly 0.45 to 1 ug RNA. TCRdb called the immunoSEQ multiplex PCR reads again in MiXCR, with one record for every CDR3 protein. The table includes about 130,000 distinct CDR3 sequences, 95% detected once. This clonotype originated in a human donor with Susac syndrome. Sequencing used CD8+ T cells from PBMCs. J is TRBJ2-2 and V is TRBV29-1; 14 nucleotides line up with TRBD2. The CDR3 protein is CSVGGTSGRGTGELFF. CDR3 sequence (DNA): TGCAGCGTGGGGGGGACTAGCGGGAGAGGCACCGGGGAGCTGTTTTTT.